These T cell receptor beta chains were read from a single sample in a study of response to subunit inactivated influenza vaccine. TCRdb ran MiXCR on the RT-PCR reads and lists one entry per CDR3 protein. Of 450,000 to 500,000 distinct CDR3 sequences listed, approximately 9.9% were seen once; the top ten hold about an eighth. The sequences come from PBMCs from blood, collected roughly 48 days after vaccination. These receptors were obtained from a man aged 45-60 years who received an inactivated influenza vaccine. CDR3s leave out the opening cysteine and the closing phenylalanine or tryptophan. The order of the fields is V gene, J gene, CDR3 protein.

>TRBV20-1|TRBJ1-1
SADGPGQGNTEAF
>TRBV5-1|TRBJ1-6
ASSPDLATSSYNSPLH
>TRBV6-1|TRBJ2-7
ASSQRPGTYGYEQY
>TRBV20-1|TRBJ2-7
SARGTAGGSLYEQY
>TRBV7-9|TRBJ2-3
ASSFPGQVTDTQY
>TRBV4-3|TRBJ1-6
ASSPATGRSPLH
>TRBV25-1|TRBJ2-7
ASSDGYEQY
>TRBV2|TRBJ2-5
AAGSFPETQY
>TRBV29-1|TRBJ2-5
SAGHPKQETQY
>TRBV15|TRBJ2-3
ATSTFDGLAGGPGYTDTQY
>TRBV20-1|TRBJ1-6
SASGGFDNSPLH